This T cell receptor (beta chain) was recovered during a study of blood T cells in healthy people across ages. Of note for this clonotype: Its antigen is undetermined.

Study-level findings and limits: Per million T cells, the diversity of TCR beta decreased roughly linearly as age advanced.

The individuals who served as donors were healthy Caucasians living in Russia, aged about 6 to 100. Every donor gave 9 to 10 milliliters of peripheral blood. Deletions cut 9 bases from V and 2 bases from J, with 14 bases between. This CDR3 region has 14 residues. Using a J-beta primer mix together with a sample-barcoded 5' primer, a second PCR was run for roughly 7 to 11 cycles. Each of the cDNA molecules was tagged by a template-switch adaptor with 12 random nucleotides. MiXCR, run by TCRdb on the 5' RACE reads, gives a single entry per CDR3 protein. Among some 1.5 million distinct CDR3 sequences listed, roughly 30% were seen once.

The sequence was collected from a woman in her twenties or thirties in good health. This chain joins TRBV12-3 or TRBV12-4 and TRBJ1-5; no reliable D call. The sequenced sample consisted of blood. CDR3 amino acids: CASGPSRGNQPQHF. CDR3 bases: TGTGCCAGTGGTCCGTCGAGGGGCAATCAGCCCCAGCATTTT.